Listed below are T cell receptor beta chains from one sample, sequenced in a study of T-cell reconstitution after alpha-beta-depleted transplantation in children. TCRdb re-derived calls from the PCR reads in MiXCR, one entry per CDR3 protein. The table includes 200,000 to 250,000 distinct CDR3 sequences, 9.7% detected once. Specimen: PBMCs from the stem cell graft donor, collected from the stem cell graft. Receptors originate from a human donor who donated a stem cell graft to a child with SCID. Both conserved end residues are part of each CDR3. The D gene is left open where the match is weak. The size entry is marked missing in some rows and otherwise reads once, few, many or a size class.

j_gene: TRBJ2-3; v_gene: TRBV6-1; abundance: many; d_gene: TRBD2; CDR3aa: CASSELAGGVTDTQYF; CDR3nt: TGTGCCAGCAGTGAGCTAGCGGGGGGCGTCACAGATACGCAGTATTTT
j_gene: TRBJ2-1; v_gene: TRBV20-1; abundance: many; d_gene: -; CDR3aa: CSARDTGLNEQFF; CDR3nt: TGCAGTGCTAGAGATACGGGGTTAAATGAGCAGTTCTTC
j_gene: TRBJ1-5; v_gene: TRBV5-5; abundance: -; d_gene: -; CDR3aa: CASSLTPIESGPQHF; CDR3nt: TGTGCCAGCAGCTTGACGCCCATCGAATCAGGGCCCCAGCATTTT
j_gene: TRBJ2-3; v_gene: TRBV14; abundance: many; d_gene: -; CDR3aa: CASSPLGGPSTDTQYF; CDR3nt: TGTGCCAGCAGCCCACTCGGGGGACCTAGCACAGATACGCAGTATTTT
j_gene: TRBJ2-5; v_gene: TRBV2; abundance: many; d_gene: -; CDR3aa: CASSFRDTGLTQYF; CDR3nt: TGTGCCAGCAGTTTTAGGGACACCGGTTTGACCCAGTACTTC
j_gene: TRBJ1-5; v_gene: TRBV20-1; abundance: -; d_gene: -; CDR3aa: CSASAGESNQPQHF; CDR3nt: TGCAGTGCTAGCGCAGGGGAAAGCAATCAGCCCCAGCATTTT
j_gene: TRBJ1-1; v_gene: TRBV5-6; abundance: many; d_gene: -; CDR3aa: CASKIRDTNTEAFF; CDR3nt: TGTGCCAGCAAAATTCGGGATACGAACACTGAAGCTTTCTTT
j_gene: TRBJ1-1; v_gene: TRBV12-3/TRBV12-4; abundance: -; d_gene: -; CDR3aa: CASSTSEAFF; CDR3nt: TGTGCCAGCAGTACCTCTGAAGCTTTCTTT
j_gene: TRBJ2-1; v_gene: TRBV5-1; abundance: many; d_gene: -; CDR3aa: CASSLGQPFFYNEQFF; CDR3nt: TGCGCCAGCAGCTTGGGACAGCCGTTTTTCTACAATGAGCAGTTCTTC
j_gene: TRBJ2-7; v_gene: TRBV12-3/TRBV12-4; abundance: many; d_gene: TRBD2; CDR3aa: CASSLGPTSGGYEQYF; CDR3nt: TGTGCCAGCAGTTTAGGACCGACTAGCGGGGGGTACGAGCAGTACTTC
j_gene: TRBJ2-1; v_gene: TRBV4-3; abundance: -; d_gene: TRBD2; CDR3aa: CASSQRLAGVSEQFF; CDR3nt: TGCGCCAGCAGCCAGAGACTAGCGGGGGTCAGTGAGCAGTTCTTC
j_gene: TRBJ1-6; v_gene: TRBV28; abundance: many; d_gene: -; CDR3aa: CASTLRGRHFISSPLHF; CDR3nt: -
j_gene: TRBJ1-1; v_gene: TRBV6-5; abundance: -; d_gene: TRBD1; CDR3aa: CASSSGTGRSEAFF; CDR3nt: TGTGCCAGCAGTTCGGGGACAGGGAGAAGCGAAGCTTTCTTT
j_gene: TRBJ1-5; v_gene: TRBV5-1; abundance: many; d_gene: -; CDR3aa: CASSQEEGQRPQHF; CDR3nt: TGCGCCAGCAGCCAGGAAGAGGGACAACGGCCCCAACATTTT
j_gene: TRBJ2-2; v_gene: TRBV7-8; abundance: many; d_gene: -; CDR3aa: CASRPLLLTGGTGELFF; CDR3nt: TGTGCCAGCAGGCCTCTTTTACTGACAGGAGGGACCGGGGAGCTGTTTTTT
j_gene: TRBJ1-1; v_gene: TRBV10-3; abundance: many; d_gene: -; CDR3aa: CAIGDLGQTNTEAFF; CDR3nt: TGTGCCATCGGGGACCTGGGGCAGACGAACACTGAAGCTTTCTTT
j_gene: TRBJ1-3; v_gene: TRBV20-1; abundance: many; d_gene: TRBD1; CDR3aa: CSAAPRTGRRNTIYF; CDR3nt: TGCAGTGCTGCTCCACGGACAGGGCGGAGAAACACCATATATTTT
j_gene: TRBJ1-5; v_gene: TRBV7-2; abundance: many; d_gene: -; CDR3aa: CASSSKGGEPQHF; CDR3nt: TGTGCCAGCAGCTCAAAAGGGGGAGAGCCCCAGCATTTT
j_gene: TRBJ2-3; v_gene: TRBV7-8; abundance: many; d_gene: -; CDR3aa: CASSLVGGGRSQYF; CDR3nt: TGTGCCAGCAGCTTAGTCGGCGGGGGCAGATCGCAGTATTTT
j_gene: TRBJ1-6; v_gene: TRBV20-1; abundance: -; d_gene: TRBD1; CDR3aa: CSARPDREISYSPLHF; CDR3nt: TGCAGTGCTAGACCTGACAGGGAAATATCTTATTCACCCCTCCACTTT